Below, 9 T cell receptor beta chains from the same sample are listed, as sequenced in a study of blood T cell repertoires in COVID-19 (dated by TCRdb to about 2020). The library came from the immunoSEQ multiplex PCR assay. TCRdb retrieved this table from immuneACCESS and kept in-frame rearrangements only. Not all clones are present; in checked studies, unresolved V genes account for under half, and no reason is known for the remainder. The table for this sample lists 200,000 to 250,000 clones; more than 85% of them were counted only once. Of the sample, 0.82% falls within the top ten clones. The sequenced sample consisted of peripheral blood. The receptors were sampled from a man aged 60 to 75 with COVID-19, enrolled during active disease.

The chain combines TRBV6-5 with TRBJ1-3, with D possibly TRBD1 on 5 matching bases. V was clipped by 2 bases and J by 4 bases, with 12 bases between them. The CDR3 consists of 15 residues. Germline values: CDR1 MNHEY, CDR2 SVGAGI. In nucleotides, the CDR3 is TGTGCCAGCAGTTACCGGGGGACCGCAGGAAACACCATATATTTT. Translated, it gives CASSYRGTAGNTIYF.

This chain joins TRBV4-3 and TRBJ1-1; 7 nucleotides align to TRBD1. This CDR3 comprises 15 residues. V lost 1 base, J lost 1 base, and 3 bases stayed unmatched. Germline V CDR1 and CDR2: LGHNA, YSLEER. Written as DNA, the CDR3 is TGCGCCAGCAGCCAAGGGACAGGTTCGAACACTGAAGCTTTCTTT. It translates to CASSQGTGSNTEAFF.

This chain links TRBV7-6 with TRBJ2-7; D may be TRBD1 (6 bases). Germline loops: CDR1 SGHVS, CDR2 FNYEAQ. This CDR3 region has 15 residues. Trimming pared 2 bases from V and 7 bases from J, leaving 18 bases between. The DNA for the CDR3 is TGTGCCAGCAGCTTAAGGTCAGGGGACCTGTGGGAGCAGTACTTC. Translating gives CASSLRSGDLWEQYF.

The rearrangement joins TRBV24-1 to TRBJ2-5; the match to TRBD1 covers 8 bases. CDR1 and CDR2 from the germline V gene are KGHDR and SFDVKD. J lost 4 bases, V lost 3 bases, and 3 bases had no gene match. This CDR3 spans 14 amino acids. CDR3 DNA sequence: TGTGCCACCAGTGATCCAGGGGGCATAGAGACCCAGTACTTC. Its protein product is CATSDPGGIETQYF.

The count of this clone is one. V usage is TRBV19 and J usage is TRBJ1-2; D uncertain. Germline CDR1 and CDR2: LNHDA and SQIVND (reference sequence). CDR3 length: 14 amino acids. V shed 5 bases and J shed 10 bases, with 20 bases lying between them. DNA for the CDR3: TGTGCCAGTAGTCAAACCGGGAGCCGTACGTTCTACACCTTC. It encodes CASSQTGSRTFYTF.

V and J are TRBV9 and TRBJ1-2; TRBD1 is a possible D gene (5 bases). The CDR3 extends over 14 amino acids. CDR1 and CDR2 (germline): SGDLS, YYNGEE. V was trimmed by 0 bases and J by 7 bases, leaving 13 bases between them. The CDR3 here is CASSVGTQGVGYTF. CDR3 sequence (DNA): TGTGCCAGCAGCGTAGGGACCCAAGGGGTTGGCTACACCTTC.

This chain joins TRBV28 and TRBJ2-6; 7 positions match TRBD1. From germline, CDR1 is MDHEN and CDR2 SYDVKM. This CDR3 has 16 amino acids. The junction had 6 bases not matched to a gene; V was cut back by 5 bases and J by 2 bases. The CDR3: CASSPLGTAGANVLTF. CDR3 in DNA: TGTGCCAGCAGTCCTCTCGGGACAGCTGGGGCCAACGTCCTGACTTTC.

The table lists this clone with a count of one. CDR3 bases: TGTGCCAGCAGCTTAAGGGGGGAGGGAGGTGGCGATGAGCAGTTCTTC. Translating it yields CASSLRGEGGGDEQFF. This sequence joins TRBV11-3 and TRBJ2-1, with D possibly matching TRBD2 (7 bases). The CDR3 contains 16 residues. V was cut by 2 bases and J by 8 bases, with 19 bases left in between. Germline CDR1 SGHNT, CDR2 YENEEA.

Note on this clone: The junction does not match germline at one end; this may be a read error. CDR3 coding DNA: TGTGCCAGCAGTGGCCCGACAGGGGGCAACCAGCCCCAGCATTTT. Protein sequence: CASSGPTGGNQPQHF. The V and J genes are TRBV25-1 and TRBJ1-5; 10 bases are shared with TRBD1. This CDR3 is built from 15 residues. Germline values: CDR1 MGHDK, CDR2 SYGVNS.